Listed below are T cell receptor beta chains from one sample, sequenced in a study of T-cell memory formation after mild COVID-19. TCRdb used MiXCR to reprocess the 5' RACE reads, holding one entry per CDR3 protein. This table has about 430,000 distinct CDR3 sequences, over 15% appearing once. Sequencing was carried out using PBMCs or a T cell subset sorted from them (not recorded which). These TCRs come from a young man who had mild COVID-19 (a few samples of this study predate the infection). Cell type and time point are not known. The conserved cysteine and the conserved F or W are not part of the CDR3 here.

v_call,cdr3_length,j_call,cdr3_aa
TRBV7-2,12,TRBJ2-7,ASSDSPGTYEQY
TRBV5-1,14,TRBJ1-4,ASSLARAGGNEKLF
TRBV7-9,10,TRBJ1-1,ASRTGVTEAF
TRBV10-3,14,TRBJ2-5,AIRGQGAFVGETQY
TRBV4-3,12,TRBJ1-5,ASSLGISNQPQH
TRBV5-1,16,TRBJ1-5,AIPKRTGGVPLNQPQH
TRBV18,14,TRBJ1-2,ASSPPSTGVNYGYT
TRBV4-1,15,TRBJ2-6,ASSPGQGRSGANVLT
TRBV29-1,13,TRBJ2-5,SVVNSGGLQETQY
TRBV7-9,15,TRBJ1-1,ASSLGWDRDMNTEAF
TRBV11-2,13,TRBJ2-3,ASTGDSLSTDTQY
TRBV18,11,TRBJ2-5,ASSLKYQETQY
TRBV21-1,13,TRBJ1-2,ASSTNSGTVYGYT
TRBV2,12,TRBJ2-2,ASRVAGGGGELF
TRBV7-3,13,TRBJ2-3,ASSALAGYTDTQY
TRBV5-1,14,TRBJ2-2,ASRALAGGSTGELF
TRBV7-9,11,TRBJ1-5,ASSMTGAQPQH
TRBV5-1,13,TRBJ1-2,SSSLEGGAAYGYT
TRBV11-1,13,TRBJ2-7,ASSFPAGALVEQY
TRBV6-2/TRBV6-3,13,TRBJ2-7,ASSYVLAVTYEQY
TRBV10-2,11,TRBJ2-3,ASESGSTDTQY
TRBV4-3,14,TRBJ2-7,ASSENLAGVSYEQY
TRBV6-1,10,TRBJ1-5,ATGQPYQPQH
TRBV18,12,TRBJ2-5,ASSPDQLQETQY
TRBV7-6,14,TRBJ2-2,ASSLTGGQSDGELF
TRBV29-1,11,TRBJ2-5,SVGGGEKETQY
TRBV12-3/TRBV12-4,11,TRBJ2-7,ASAPSTDNEQY
TRBV29-1,11,TRBJ2-5,SVEFGGQETQY
TRBV7-2,13,TRBJ1-3,ASSFQGTSGNTIY
TRBV6-2/TRBV6-3,13,TRBJ1-1,ASRDDRGHGTEAF
TRBV6-5,13,TRBJ2-1,ASSFLDRAHNEQF
TRBV5-4,12,TRBJ2-5,ASSLRGGGETQY
TRBV30,11,TRBJ1-1,AWSVTGYAEAF
TRBV28,9,TRBJ2-5,ASSLGGDQY
TRBV20-1,12,TRBJ2-7,SARRGAGSYEQY
TRBV7-7,12,TRBJ2-7,ASSPQEGTYEQY